This T cell receptor (beta chain) was recovered during a study of cytomegalovirus exposure and HLA in healthy donors. Only a few counts were recorded for this clone. The PCR ran on 60 Vbeta and 13 Jbeta primers. Some clones are missing from TCRdb's copy, which holds only in-frame ones; the method was immunoSEQ multiplex PCR. The table records 90,000 to 150,000 clones, just under 75% of them present only once. From germline, CDR1 is KGHSH and CDR2 LQKENI. Losses at the gene ends were 6 bases for V and 3 bases for J; bases not matched to a gene: 8. CDR3 length: 15 residues. This clonotype was sampled from a human donor in good health. V is TRBV18 and J is TRBJ1-5; 7 bases map to TRBD1. Source material: PBMCs. The CDR3: CASSLTGQSNQPQHF. The CDR3 DNA follows: TGTGCCAGCTCCCTGACAGGGCAATCCAATCAGCCCCAGCATTTT. Complete variable domain (other parts from reference TRBV18 and TRBJ1-5): NAGVMQNPRHLVRRRGQEARLRCSPMKGHSHVYWYRQLPEEGLKFMVYLQKENIIDESGMPKERFSAEFPKEGPSILRIQQVVRGDSAAYFCASSLTGQSNQPQHFGDGTRLSIL.